Below, 21 T cell receptor beta chains from the same sample are listed, as sequenced in a study of shared clonotypes between healthy human individuals. The method was immunoSEQ multiplex PCR; TCRdb's version includes in-frame clones alone and lacks a portion of them. The data hold about 2.1 million clones, with roughly 91% observed a single time. As defined, naive CD8 cells were CD45RO-negative and positively selected for CCR7, with terminally differentiated effector memory CD45RA+ cells excluded. Sequenced: naive CD8+ T cells from PBMCs. These receptors were taken from a man aged 18 to 29 in good health. Some clones in this sample may be carry-over from other donors' samples.

This clone was detected only a few times. This rearrangement joins TRBV10-3 to TRBJ1-1, with a weak D call TRBD1 (5 bases). Germline V lookup: CDR1 ENHRY, CDR2 SYGVKD. V lost 8 bases and J 3 bases, leaving 16 bases between the germline ends. CDR3 length: 14 amino acids. CDR3 region: CAIGTSAPHTEAFF. In DNA, the CDR3 is TGTGCCATCGGGACCTCAGCCCCGCACACTGAAGCTTTCTTT.

The rearrangement links TRBV6-1 to TRBJ2-7, with 9 bases lining up with TRBD2. CDR3 size: 14 residues. Trimming took 1 base from V and 3 from J; bases not matched to a gene: 1. Germline V gives CDR1 MNHNS, CDR2 SASEGT. The CDR3 here is CASSEGLAVYEQYF. As DNA, the CDR3 is TGTGCCAGCAGTGAAGGACTAGCGGTCTACGAGCAGTACTTC.

The rearrangement links TRBV28 to TRBJ2-3, with D possibly TRBD2 on 6 matching bases. CDR3 length: 14 residues. Germline V lookup: CDR1 MDHEN, CDR2 SYDVKM. Trimming shortened V by 2 bases and J by 1 base, and 7 bases separated the two germline ends. CDR3 residues: CASSLAGRTDTQYF. In DNA form, the CDR3 reads TGTGCCAGCAGTTTAGCGGGGCGCACAGATACGCAGTATTTT.

The chain has TRBV6-5 and TRBJ2-1, with unresolved D. The CDR3 has 13 amino acids. With 0 bases removed from V and 9 bases from J, the gap between germline ends came to 9 bases. From germline, CDR1 is MNHEY and CDR2 SVGAGI. Here the CDR3 DNA reads TGTGCCAGCAGTTACTCGAACTCTGGTGAGCAGTTCTTC. This codes for CASSYSNSGEQFF.

This clone was seen a single time. The sample holds other DNA sequences that translate to the same CDR3. The CDR3 loop is CASSSLGYEQYF. CDR3 DNA sequence: TGTGCCAGCAGTTCCCTCGGCTACGAGCAGTACTTC. This chain connects TRBV27 to TRBJ2-7; D gene unclear. CDR1 and CDR2 from the germline V gene are MNHEY and SMNVEV (reference sequence). Trimming cost V 4 bases and J 3 bases, with 7 bases left between them. The CDR3 runs to 12 residues.

The V gene is TRBV4-1, the J gene TRBJ2-5; 9 bases match TRBD2. This CDR3 is built from 18 residues. J was trimmed by 2 bases and V by 6 bases; bases with no gene match: 16. Germline loops: CDR1 MGHRA, CDR2 YSYEKL. CDR3 loop: CASRPRVLAGTTQETQYF. The CDR3 DNA is TGCGCCAGCAGGCCAAGGGTTCTAGCGGGAACTACTCAAGAGACCCAGTACTTC.

This rearrangement joins TRBV27 to TRBJ1-1; D gene uncertain. CDR1 is MNHEY, CDR2 SMNVEV, per germline (reference sequence). Trimming removed 4 bases from V and 8 bases from J, with 8 bases in between. The CDR3 length is 11 residues. CDR3 region: CASSSLREAFF. The CDR3 region has the DNA TGTGCCAGCAGTTCCCTCAGGGAAGCTTTCTTT.

The V call is TRBV4-1, the J call TRBJ1-5, with TRBD1 identical over 8 bases. The ends lost 5 bases at V and 4 bases at J; junction bases unmatched: 4. From germline, CDR1 is MGHRA and CDR2 YSYEKL. CDR3 size: 14 residues. The CDR3 protein is CASSDRGRNQPQHF. The CDR3 region has the DNA TGCGCCAGCAGCGACAGGGGAAGGAATCAGCCCCAGCATTTT.

The chain combines TRBV4-2 with TRBJ1-1; D ambiguous. The germline gives CDR1 LGHNA, CDR2 YNFKEQ. V lost 0 bases to trimming and J lost 1 base, with 12 bases between them. The length of the CDR3 is 16 residues. CDR3 nucleotide sequence: TGTGCCAGCAGCCAAGAGGCAGGCAAAAAGAACACTGAAGCTTTCTTT. Its translation is CASSQEAGKKNTEAFF.

As to this clone: Other nucleotide sequences in the sample specify the same CDR3. The chain joins TRBV19 to TRBJ1-1; perhaps TRBD1 as D (5 bases). V was shortened by 3 bases and J by 1 base, with 12 bases between the two germline ends. Per the germline V gene, CDR1 is LNHDA and CDR2 is SQIVND (reference sequence). The CDR3 sequence is 15 residues long. This CDR3 reads CASSISGRGNTEAFF. The CDR3, as DNA: TGTGCCAGTAGTATTTCGGGGAGGGGGAACACTGAAGCTTTCTTT.

This CDR3 is CASSLTDRGSVGGYTF. CDR3 DNA sequence: TGTGCCAGCAGCTTAACGGACAGGGGGTCTGTAGGGGGCTACACCTTC. The J gene is TRBJ1-2, the V gene TRBV7-8, with TRBD1 matching over 10 bases. J lost 8 bases, V lost 2 bases, and 11 bases had no gene match. Per the germline V gene, CDR1 is SGHVS and CDR2 is FQNEAQ. This CDR3 is built from 16 residues. The whole variable domain, filled in from reference TRBV7-8 and TRBJ1-2, reads GAGVSQSPRYKVAKRGQDVALRCDPISGHVSLFWYQQALGQGPEFLTYFQNEAQLDKSGLPSDRFFAERPEGSVSTLKIQRTQQEDSAVYLCASSLTDRGSVGGYTFGSGTRLTVV.

This chain uses TRBV7-2 with TRBJ1-2; D possibly corresponds to TRBD1 (5 bases). The length of the CDR3 is 17 residues. Trimming removed 1 base at V and 5 bases at J, with 20 bases between. Germline CDR1 and CDR2: SGHTA and FQGNSA. The CDR3 here is CASSLVGGPLTGYGYTF. In DNA form, the CDR3 reads TGTGCCAGCAGCTTAGTGGGGGGACCCCTGACTGGGTATGGCTACACCTTC.

About this clone: Additional DNA sequences in this sample encode the identical CDR3. The chain is built from TRBV19 and TRBJ1-5; D uncertain. In germline, CDR1 is LNHDA, CDR2 SQIVND (reference sequence). CDR3 length: 13 residues. Trimming removed 7 bases from V and 0 bases from J, with 7 bases in between. CDR3 sequence reads: CASKEYSNQPQHF. The CDR3 coding sequence is TGTGCCAGTAAAGAATATAGCAATCAGCCCCAGCATTTT.

The chain links TRBV19 to TRBJ2-2, with 10 bases fitting TRBD2. This CDR3 contains 18 residues. The junction had 14 bases not matched to a gene; V was cut back by 2 bases and J by 8 bases. Germline CDR1 reads LNHDA; CDR2 reads SQIVND (reference sequence). CDR3 sequence: CASSISRFGPSGRGELFF. Written as DNA, the CDR3 is TGTGCCAGTAGTATATCCAGGTTCGGGCCTAGCGGGAGAGGGGAGCTGTTTTTT.

The count of this clone is one. The chain is built from TRBV7-2 and TRBJ2-3; TRBD2 matches at 9 bases. J gave up 0 bases and V 7 bases, and 8 bases lay outside the gene matches. The CDR3 contains 16 residues. CDR1 SGHTA and CDR2 FQGNSA come from the germline V gene. The CDR3 DNA sequence: TGTGCCAGCATGACTAGCGGAGGCCCTAGCACAGATACGCAGTATTTT. This sequence encodes CASMTSGGPSTDTQYF.

The chain has TRBV7-2 and TRBJ2-7; no clear D gene. CDR1 is SGHTA, CDR2 FQGNSA, per germline. With 2 bases removed from V and 2 bases from J, the gap between germline ends came to 10 bases. The CDR3 covers 14 residues. The CDR3 bases are TGTGCCAGCAGCTTAAGGAGCGCAACCTACGAGCAGTACTTC. The encoded protein is CASSLRSATYEQYF.

Concerning this clone itself: Different DNA sequences within this sample yield the same CDR3. V and J are TRBV27 and TRBJ2-7; D is uncertain. CDR3 length: 13 residues. V lost 4 bases and J lost 1, with 8 bases in between. The germline gives CDR1 MNHEY, CDR2 SMNVEV (reference sequence). As DNA, the CDR3 is TGTGCCAGCAGTTATGGACGGTCCTACGAGCAGTACTTC. This encodes CASSYGRSYEQYF.

This clone occurred a few times. Other DNA sequences of this sample code for an identical CDR3. The rearrangement links TRBV27 to TRBJ2-7; 7 bases are shared with TRBD2. Germline V gives CDR1 MNHEY, CDR2 SMNVEV (reference sequence). V lost 3 bases to trimming and J lost 2 bases; unmatched junction nucleotides: 4. The CDR3 has 14 amino acids. CDR3 nucleotide sequence: TGTGCCAGCAGTTTCGGGGGGAGTGCCTACGAGCAGTACTTC. Amino acid sequence: CASSFGGSAYEQYF.

The chain couples TRBV11-2 to TRBJ2-7, with TRBD2 matching 9 bases. The germline CDR1 and CDR2 sequences are SGHAT and FQNNGV. The CDR3 is made up of 15 amino acids. Losses at the gene ends were 5 bases for V and 4 bases for J; bases not matched to a gene: 9. In DNA form, the CDR3 reads TGTGCCAGCAGCAGACTCTTGGGACTAGCTTACGAGCAGTACTTC. Translation gives CASSRLLGLAYEQYF.

This clone occurred a few times. V usage is TRBV7-9 and J usage is TRBJ1-1; D gene uncertain. Trimming took 6 bases from V and 8 from J, leaving 10 bases between them. This CDR3 contains 11 residues. Germline values: CDR1 SEHNR, CDR2 FQNEAQ (reference sequence). CDR3 sequence reads: CASRNILEAFF. CDR3 coding DNA: TGTGCCAGCAGAAATATCCTCGAAGCTTTCTTT. The full variable domain, with the rest looked up from reference TRBV7-9 and TRBJ1-1, is DTGVSQNPRHKITKRGQNVTFRCDPISEHNRLYWYRQTLGQGPEFLTYFQNEAQLEKSRLLSDRFSAERPKGSFSTLEIQRTEQGDSAMYLCASRNILEAFFGQGTRLTVV.

The chain links TRBV29-1 to TRBJ1-1, with 7 positions matching TRBD1. V lost 5 bases to trimming and J lost 0 bases; unmatched junction nucleotides: 9. Germline CDR1 and CDR2: SQVTM and ANQGSEA. The CDR3 spans 15 residues. The CDR3 here is CSVRQGQGLNTEAFF. In DNA, the CDR3 is TGCAGCGTTAGACAGGGTCAAGGCCTGAACACTGAAGCTTTCTTT.